The entry below describes one T cell receptor (beta chain). Its target is not known. The source of the sample is a study of monozygotic twins with inflammatory bowel disease. Germline CDR1 reads SGHRS; CDR2 reads YFSETQ. The CDR3 has 15 residues. Added by template switching were UMIs that each held a 6-nucleotide sample barcode. TCRdb reprocessed the 5' RACE reads and keeps a single row for each CDR3 protein, giving no DNA. The sample has 300,000 to 400,000 distinct CDR3 sequences; the top ten hold 2% to 3%. Study-level results: In the analysis, different T cell subtypes could not be told apart. Fewer clonotypes were shared with others by IBD patients than by healthy twins, especially with disease activity.

V is TRBV5-1 and J is TRBJ2-7. The clonotype was recovered from a human donor with ulcerative colitis or Crohn's disease, or a healthy co-twin of an affected twin (not recorded which). Sequenced sample: blood. The CDR3 is CASSVAGGTSYEQYF.